The 22 T cell receptor beta chains given below trace back to one sample, sequenced in a study of CD8+ T cells in alopecia areata. Reverse transcription of extracted RNA yielded cDNA, which provided the sequencing template. Assay: immunoSEQ multiplex PCR; the TCRdb copy retains only in-frame clones and omits some. The sample includes over 200,000 clones, 50% to 60% of them seen just once. The input for sequencing was CD4+ T cells sorted from blood, taken at week 0. The source is a human donor with alopecia areata.

The chain combines TRBV2 with TRBJ2-2; 10 positions agree with TRBD2. The CDR3 is 15 residues long. With V trimmed by 8 bases and J by 3 bases, 6 bases remained unmatched. Looked up from germline, CDR1 is SNHLY and CDR2 is FYNNEI. The CDR3: CASDLAGAHTGELFF. CDR3 coding DNA: TGTGCCAGCGATCTAGCGGGGGCCCACACCGGGGAGCTGTTTTTT.

The chain carries TRBV7-9 and TRBJ1-2, with D possibly being TRBD1 (6 bases). Germline CDR1 is SEHNR and CDR2 is FQNEAQ (reference sequence). The CDR3 runs 15 residues. Between the trimmed V and J ends, which lost 4 bases and 3 bases, there was a span of 15 bases. As DNA, the CDR3 is TGTGCCAGCAGCTCAGGGGTGGGTAGCGACTATGGCTACACCTTC. Its protein product is CASSSGVGSDYGYTF.

This clone was seen ten or more times. CDR3 residues: CASGPPPFF. The CDR3 nucleotides read TGTGCTAGTGGTCCCCCGCCGTTCTTC. The J gene is TRBJ2-1, the V gene TRBV12-5, with D hard to call. Germline CDR1 reads LGHNT; CDR2 reads FRNRAP. The CDR3 is made up of 9 amino acids. V was clipped by 5 bases and J by 15 bases, with 8 bases between them. Filled out from reference TRBV12-5 and TRBJ2-1, the complete variable domain reads DARVTQTPRHKVTEMGQEVTMRCQPILGHNTVFWYRQTMMQGLELLAYFRNRAPLDDSGMPKDRFSAEMPDATLATLKIQPSEPRDSAVYFCASGPPPFFGPGTRLTVL.

This clone has more than one count but fewer than ten. The chain couples TRBV30 to TRBJ1-5, with 7 nucleotides matching TRBD1. Germline V gene sequence: CDR1 GTSNPN, CDR2 SVGIG (reference sequence). The CDR3 length is 15 residues. The V and J ends lost 2 bases and 4 bases, in that order; junction bases with no gene match: 8. DNA for the CDR3: TGTGCCTGGAGTCATCAGGGGGGGAGGAATCAGCCCCAGCATTTT. This translates into CAWSHQGGRNQPQHF.

In nucleotides, the CDR3 is TGCAGTGCTACTCCCACAGGGGAAGCTTTCTTT. Amino acids: CSATPTGEAFF. The chain is built from TRBV20-1 and TRBJ1-1; a possible D gene is TRBD1 (6 bases). The germline CDR1 and CDR2 sequences are DFQATT and SNEGSKA (reference sequence). Deletions cut 4 bases from V and 8 bases from J, with 11 bases between. This CDR3 contains 11 residues.

V gene TRBV19 combines with J gene TRBJ2-1, with TRBD1 matching over 8 bases. CDR1 is LNHDA and CDR2 is SQIVND in the germline V gene (reference sequence). The CDR3 contains 16 residues. V was pared by 2 bases and J by 5 bases, with 8 bases of the junction left unmatched. This chain's CDR3 is CASSISDRVNNNEQFF. The CDR3 bases are TGTGCCAGTAGTATATCGGACAGGGTTAATAACAATGAGCAGTTCTTC.

Only a few counts were recorded for this clone. The V call is TRBV6-6, the J call TRBJ1-2, with D hard to call. The CDR3 is 14 amino acids. In germline, CDR1 is MNHNY, CDR2 SVGAGI (reference sequence). V shed 9 bases and J shed 0 bases, with 14 bases lying between them. The CDR3 DNA reads TGTGCCAGTGGCGACTCCATCACTAACTATGGCTACACCTTC. This encodes CASGDSITNYGYTF.

The chain couples TRBV30 to TRBJ2-3; 10 nucleotides agree with TRBD2. This CDR3 spans 13 amino acids. The V and J ends lost 7 bases and 1 base, in that order; junction bases with no gene match: 2. Per the germline V gene, CDR1 is GTSNPN and CDR2 is SVGIG (reference sequence). Here the CDR3 DNA reads TGTGCCTCTACTAGCGGGGGCACAGATACGCAGTATTTT. Translating gives CASTSGGTDTQYF.

This chain joins TRBV7-3 and TRBJ2-7; tentatively, D is TRBD2 (5 bases). Trimming stripped 5 bases from V and 7 bases from J, with 18 bases between. The V gene's germline CDR1 is SGHTA and CDR2 FQGTGA. The CDR3 is 14 amino acids. The CDR3 spells CASSPSPGSGEQYF. The CDR3 DNA follows: TGTGCCAGCAGCCCCTCCCCCGGGTCGGGGGAGCAGTACTTC. Combining the CDR3 with reference TRBV7-3 and TRBJ2-7 gives the whole variable domain GAGVSQTPSNKVTEKGKYVELRCDPISGHTALYWYRQSLGQGPEFLIYFQGTGAADDSGLPNDRFFAVRPEGSVSTLKIQRTERGDSAVYLCASSPSPGSGEQYFGPGTRLTVT.

This clone has more than one count but fewer than ten. This chain joins TRBV23-1 and TRBJ2-7; D assignment may be TRBD1 or TRBD2 (5 bases each). TRBV23-1 is known as an ORF, though its function is uncertain. V shed 3 bases and J shed 5 bases, with 23 bases lying between them. The CDR3 covers 17 residues. The DNA of the CDR3 is TGCGCCAGCAGTCAGATTCCGGCAGGGATGGAGAGGGACGAGCAGTACTTC. This codes for CASSQIPAGMERDEQYF.

The genes are TRBV2 and TRBJ2-1; D might be TRBD2 (6 bases). Germline lookup yields CDR1 SNHLY and CDR2 FYNNEI. The CDR3 runs 14 residues. Trimming shortened V by 6 bases and J by 5 bases, and 14 bases separated the two germline ends. The CDR3 region has the DNA TGTGCCAGCAGCTACCACGGGAGTGACAATGAGCAGTTCTTC. This gives the protein CASSYHGSDNEQFF.

This clone was seen a few times. The rearrangement uses TRBV30 and TRBJ2-7; D not certain. The V gene's germline CDR1 is GTSNPN and CDR2 SVGIG (reference sequence). The CDR3 consists of 14 residues. V was pared by 1 base and J by 0 bases, with 10 bases between. The CDR3 is CAWSGLTFSYEQYF. CDR3 nucleotides: TGTGCCTGGAGTGGACTGACATTCTCCTACGAGCAGTACTTC.

This clone was counted a few times. The J gene is TRBJ1-2, the V gene TRBV7-2; TRBD1 might be the D (6 bases). V lost 6 bases and J 1 base, leaving 18 bases between the germline ends. Germline CDR1 and CDR2: SGHTA and FQGNSA. CDR3 length: 16 amino acids. As DNA, the CDR3 is TGTGCCAGCAGTTTTACCGGGACAACGTTTAACTATGGCTACACCTTC. Translation gives CASSFTGTTFNYGYTF.

The V gene is TRBV6-5, the J gene TRBJ2-3; 8 bases line up with TRBD2. V dropped 7 bases and J dropped 3; count of bases not matched to a gene: 3. The CDR3 extends over 13 amino acids. Germline CDR1 is MNHEY and CDR2 is SVGAGI. DNA for the CDR3: TGTGCCAGCATTTTAGCGGGGACAGATACGCAGTATTTT. It codes for CASILAGTDTQYF.

The table lists this clone with a few counts. The CDR3 loop is CASSQEGLAPAGANVLTF. The CDR3 DNA reads TGCGCCAGCAGCCAAGAAGGGCTAGCGCCTGCCGGGGCCAACGTCCTGACTTTC. V and J are TRBV4-1 and TRBJ2-6; tentatively, D is TRBD2 (6 bases). This CDR3 comprises 18 residues. V was pared by 0 bases and J by 4 bases, with 16 bases between. Germline CDR1 reads MGHRA; CDR2 reads YSYEKL.

The V gene is TRBV30, the J gene TRBJ1-1; weak D call: TRBD1 (6 bases). Germline CDR1 GTSNPN, CDR2 SVGIG (reference sequence). This CDR3 has 14 amino acids. Trimming pared 5 bases from V and 4 bases from J, leaving 17 bases between. The CDR3 region is CAWDLQGGGTEAFF. The CDR3 DNA reads TGTGCCTGGGACCTACAGGGCGGAGGCACTGAAGCTTTCTTT.

This clone was seen a few times. The chain has TRBV29-1 and TRBJ1-1, with D hard to call. This CDR3 is built from 15 residues. The germline gives CDR1 SQVTM, CDR2 ANQGSEA. V was cut by 2 bases and J by 2 bases, with 15 bases left in between. CDR3 sequence reads: CSVEPRIRSNTEAFF. Written as DNA, the CDR3 is TGCAGCGTTGAACCAAGAATACGATCTAACACTGAAGCTTTCTTT. The full variable domain, with the rest looked up from reference TRBV29-1 and TRBJ1-1, is SAVISQKPSRDICQRGTSLTIQCQVDSQVTMMFWYRQQPGQSLTLIATANQGSEATYESGFVIDKFPISRPNLTFSTLTVSNMSPEDSSIYLCSVEPRIRSNTEAFFGQGTRLTVV.

As for this clone: A read error may produce the germline difference seen at one junction end. The V call is TRBV4-1, the J call TRBJ2-3; 11 bases agree with TRBD2. The CDR3 covers 19 residues. Germline CDR1 reads MGHRA; CDR2 reads YSYEKL. The CDR3 spells CACRRMFTGTSGDPDTQYF. The CDR3 DNA reads TGCGCCTGCAGAAGGATGTTTACCGGGACTAGCGGCGACCCCGATACGCAGTATTTT.

V and J are TRBV30 and TRBJ1-2, with 10 bases fitting TRBD1. Looked up from germline, CDR1 is GTSNPN and CDR2 is SVGIG (reference sequence). Trimming cost V 5 bases and J 7 bases; bases outside gene matches: 4. This CDR3 has 12 amino acids. As DNA, the CDR3 is TGTGCCTGGGACAGGGGGCGCGGTGGCTACACCTTC. Translated, it gives CAWDRGRGGYTF.

This clone was counted many times. The V call is TRBV7-2, the J call TRBJ2-4, with 12 positions matching TRBD2. The junction had 5 bases not matched to a gene; V was cut back by 5 bases and J by 3 bases. CDR1 and CDR2 from the germline V gene are SGHTA and FQGNSA. The CDR3 is 16 amino acids. The CDR3 coding sequence is TGTGCCAGCAGCGAGGGACTAGCGGGTGACAAAAACATTCAGTACTTC. Translating it yields CASSEGLAGDKNIQYF.

The chain links TRBV7-2 to TRBJ1-4; D gene unclear. CDR1 and CDR2 (germline): SGHTA, FQGNSA. V lost 0 bases to trimming and J lost 7 bases, with 12 bases between them. The CDR3 spans 15 residues. The CDR3 loop reads CASSLAGSAAEKLFF. CDR3 sequence (DNA): TGTGCCAGCAGCTTAGCCGGCAGCGCAGCTGAAAAACTGTTTTTT.

As regards this clone: Other DNA sequences in this sample translate to the same CDR3. V and J are TRBV2 and TRBJ1-5; D is undetermined. The V gene's germline CDR1 is SNHLY and CDR2 FYNNEI. V lost 6 bases and J 0 bases, leaving 9 bases between the germline ends. The CDR3 length is 14 residues. CDR3 nucleotides: TGTGCCAGCAGCCGATTAAATAGCAATCAGCCCCAGCATTTT. Translating it yields CASSRLNSNQPQHF.